This TCR beta chain came from a study of response to subunit inactivated influenza vaccine (dated by TCRdb to about 2018). A note on the overall study: The study used deep quantitative T cell receptor repertoire profiling to track responses to a trivalent subunit inactivated influenza vaccine.

This clonotype was counted between two and nine times. There is no known antigen for this receptor. One base away there is no much larger clone; base qualities are not given. The library was generated by RT-PCR. The sequencer listed for this sample is Illumina HiSeq 2500. Clones were called with MiXCR by TCRdb after fastp trimmed the public reads at Q25, and only in-frame beta chains were retained. Under each unique CDR3 protein, matching rows form one entry showing the most common genes and DNA. The sample table lists approximately 500,000 distinct CDR3 sequences, around a quarter of them with a count of one. Together, the top ten hold approximately 3% of the sample. Spanning cysteine to phenylalanine, the CDR3 consists of 15 amino acids. Only the CDR3 DNA is retained, 45 bases long and in frame from the first base. Taken from the germline V gene, the CDR1 and CDR2 loops are SGHRS and YFSETQ. Trimming costs V 1 base and J 4 bases, and their ends lie 13 bases apart.

Beyond this particular receptor, the publication reports: The authors proposed that each seasonal influenza vaccination may bring in only a limited number of new T cells.

These sequences were also reported in another study, on T cells expressing NK-cell markers. From that second study: 5'RACE template switching, by which a universal primer site and unique molecular identifiers were added, was used to make TCR beta cDNA libraries. In sorted CD3+CD56+NKG2C+, CD3+CD56+NKG2C- and CD3+CD56-NKG2C+ T-cell subsets from roughly 8 donors, TCR beta-chain repertoires were profiled. Of the eight sequenced donors, seven were found to be HCMV-seropositive and one was found to be HCMV-seronegative. In several experiments an anti-gammadeltaTCR antibody was added to restrict sorting to alphabetaTCR-expressing T cells. In several donors, the dominant CD3+CD56+NKG2C+ clonotypes ranked among the top 10 CD8+ clonotypes, making up about 1.0-7.5% of CD8+ T cells. Those dominant clonotypes were again the most abundant among CD3+CD56-NKG2C+ cells in a few donors, at about 25-65%. Whether the expanded NKG2C-expressing T cell clones were specific for HCMV antigens remained unclear. All eight donors whose samples were sequenced were randomly selected healthy volunteers, three of them men and five women. To determine HCMV serostatus, a commercial ELISA kit was used to detect HCMV-specific IgG in serum. Ficoll density gradient centrifugation was used to isolate peripheral blood mononuclear cells from blood. Using Miltenyi isolation kits, CD4+ and CD8+ T cells were isolated from PBMC through magnetic immunoseparation. Synthesis of cDNA was primed from the TCR beta constant segment and was followed by two consecutive PCR amplification steps. Libraries were sequenced as 2 x 150 bp reads on Illumina HiSeq 2000/2500, MiSeq or NextSeq. MIGEC was used to demultiplex reads and group reads by UMI, and MiTCR was used to assemble and quantify clonotypes. To remove erroneous sequences, TCR cDNA sequences were retained only when supported by two or more reads. Downstream repertoire analysis used the tcR package, and clonotypes were matched across fractions by CDR3 nucleotide sequence plus V segment. Antigen specificity was annotated against VDJdb with VDJmatch, allowing one amino acid substitution in CDR3.

This receptor was obtained from a man aged 45 to 65 who received an inactivated influenza vaccine. Donor details come from another sample of the same person, matched by shared clones. The rearranged chain carries TRBV5-1 and TRBJ2-3; the D gene cannot be named for sure. This specimen consisted of CD4+ T cells sorted from PBMCs, obtained 11 to 12 days after vaccination. The nucleotide sequence reads as follows: TGCGCCAGCAGCTTGAGGTGGCTTCCCGCAGATACGCAGTATTTT. Its protein is CASSLRWLPADTQYF.